This TCR beta chain was retrieved from a study of beta chain features in type 1 diabetes. Study as a whole: Sorted cells numbering around 100,000,000 were examined across all samples. Overall study findings and caveats: Sequencing of cDNA might inflate the share of cells that strongly express TCR. Researchers could not determine here whether HLA type influences TCRB rearrangement.

The CDR3 is 13 amino acids long, termini counted. Germline V gene lookup returns CDR1 SQVTM and CDR2 ANQGSEA. Purity exceeding 98% was reached by all sorted populations. This clone occurred a few times. Antigen specificity is unknown. The limits of the CDR3 on the DNA are not certain, so only TCRdb's listed CDR3 is given. Every bit of the isolated RNA underwent reverse transcription, so sequencing read expressed TCRB transcripts. Here immunoSEQ multiplex PCR was the method, and the copy in TCRdb shows in-frame clones only, minus some. This table has around 340,000 clones, about 18% appearing once. The sequence derives from a woman younger than 30 in good health. The genes are TRBV29-1 and TRBJ1-2. What was sequenced was naive CD4+ T cells from blood. The CDR3 sequence: CSVVVGGGSLSTF.